This TCR beta chain was captured by sequencing in a study of cytomegalovirus exposure and HLA in healthy donors. PCR employed 60 Vbeta and 13 Jbeta primers. Measured with immunoSEQ multiplex PCR; TCRdb has only the in-frame clones, and not every one. This table has roughly 130,000 clones, around 65% appearing once. Broader study findings: A reported reduction in N-insertions relative to the roughly 710-donor mean was seen in an Asian-associated ancestry cluster in a later analysis. Confirmation was obtained in vitro that a few CMV-associated chains are specific for CMV antigens. Evidence from a later analysis indicated that most CMV-associated TCR beta chains looked HLA-restricted.

The germline gives CDR1 SGHRS, CDR2 YFSETQ. After removal of 4 bases from V and 3 bases from J, the junction contained 14 bases not matched to a gene. There are 17 residues in the CDR3. Comments on this clone: Its specificity is unknown.

This sequence was found in a man younger than 30 in good health and CMV-seronegative. Input material: PBMCs. The V gene is TRBV5-1, the J gene TRBJ2-7; 9 nucleotides agree with TRBD1. CDR3 sequence reads: CASSDKLPGQGFYEQYF. Here the CDR3 DNA reads TGCGCCAGCAGCGACAAGCTACCGGGACAGGGATTCTACGAGCAGTACTTC. The whole variable domain, filled in from reference TRBV5-1 and TRBJ2-7, reads KAGVTQTPRYLIKTRGQQVTLSCSPISGHRSVSWYQQTPGQGLQFLFEYFSETQRNKGNFPGRFSGRQFSNSRSEMNVSTLELGDSALYLCASSDKLPGQGFYEQYFGPGTRLTVT.